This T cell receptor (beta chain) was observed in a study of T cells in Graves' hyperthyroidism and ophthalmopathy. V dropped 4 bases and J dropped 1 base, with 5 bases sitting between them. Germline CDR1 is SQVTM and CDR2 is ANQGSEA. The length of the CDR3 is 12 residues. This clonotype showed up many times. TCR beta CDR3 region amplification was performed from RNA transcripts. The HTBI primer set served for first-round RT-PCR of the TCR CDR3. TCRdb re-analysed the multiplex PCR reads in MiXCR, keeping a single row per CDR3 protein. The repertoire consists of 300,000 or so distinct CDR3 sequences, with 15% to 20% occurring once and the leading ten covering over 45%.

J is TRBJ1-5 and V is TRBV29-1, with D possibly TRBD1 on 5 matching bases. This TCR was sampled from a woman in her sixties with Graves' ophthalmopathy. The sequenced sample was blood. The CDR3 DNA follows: TGCAGCGTTGGGGGGAGCAATCAGCCCCAGCATTTT. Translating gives CSVGGSNQPQHF.